This passage covers 16 T cell receptor beta chains from one sample sequenced in a study of cytomegalovirus exposure and HLA in healthy donors. PCR used 60 Vbeta primers and 13 Jbeta primers. The table came from immunoSEQ multiplex PCR; TCRdb's copy has only in-frame clones and leaves some out. Of about 92,000 clones in the sample, 80% to 90% were seen once. Sequencing was done on a sample of PBMCs. The source is a woman aged 18-29 years in good health and CMV-seropositive.

The V call is TRBV7-9, the J call TRBJ2-7; D ambiguous. The germline CDR1 and CDR2 sequences are SEHNR and FQNEAQ (reference sequence). Deletions cut 1 base from V and 4 bases from J, with 11 bases between. CDR3 length equals 14 residues. The chain's CDR3 is CASSLVGQVYEQYF. CDR3 nucleotides: TGTGCCAGCAGCTTAGTAGGTCAGGTGTACGAGCAGTACTTC. The full variable domain, its missing parts supplied by reference TRBV7-9 and TRBJ2-7, is DTGVSQNPRHKITKRGQNVTFRCDPISEHNRLYWYRQTLGQGPEFLTYFQNEAQLEKSRLLSDRFSAERPKGSFSTLEIQRTEQGDSAMYLCASSLVGQVYEQYFGPGTRLTVT.

The chain has TRBV28 and TRBJ1-5; TRBD1 might be the D (5 bases). The CDR3 has 15 amino acids. The ends were cut back, 6 bases at V and 3 bases at J, with 15 bases in the middle. The germline V gene has CDR1 MDHEN and CDR2 SYDVKM. The CDR3 here is CASRPEVGLNQPQHF. The CDR3 DNA reads TGTGCCAGCAGACCAGAAGTGGGGCTCAATCAGCCCCAGCATTTT.

The rearrangement uses TRBV7-3 and TRBJ1-3; 7 nucleotides line up with TRBD1. The germline V gene has CDR1 SGHTA and CDR2 FQGTGA. J was trimmed by 6 bases and V by 2 bases; bases with no gene match: 7. The CDR3 runs to 15 residues. CDR3 region: CASSLGPTGSNTIYF. The CDR3 DNA reads as TGTGCCAGCAGCTTAGGCCCGACAGGGTCAAACACCATATATTTT.

This clone was recorded only once. This chain's CDR3 is CASSGLASLGQYF. CDR3 nucleotide sequence: TGTGCCAGCAGTGGACTAGCCTCGCTCGGGCAGTACTTC. V and J are TRBV6-1 and TRBJ2-7; the match to TRBD2 covers 7 bases. Per germline, CDR1 MNHNS and CDR2 SASEGT. Losses at the gene ends were 4 bases for V and 9 bases for J; bases not matched to a gene: 9. The CDR3 covers 13 residues.

V gene TRBV18 combines with J gene TRBJ2-5; unclear D gene. The CDR3 is made up of 13 amino acids. In germline, CDR1 is KGHSH, CDR2 LQKENI. Trimming removed 3 bases from V and 3 bases from J, with 8 bases in between. The CDR3 spells CASSPSREETQYF. Here the CDR3 DNA reads TGTGCCAGCTCACCCTCCCGGGAAGAGACCCAGTACTTC.

This clone appeared once. The chain carries TRBV19 and TRBJ1-5; D perhaps matches TRBD1 (5 bases). Trimming pared 7 bases from V and 2 bases from J, leaving 12 bases between. The CDR3 totals 14 residues. Germline CDR1 and CDR2: LNHDA and SQIVND (reference sequence). For the CDR3, the DNA is TGTGCCAGTACCGGCCAAGGGGGCAATCAGCCCCAGCATTTT. Amino acid sequence: CASTGQGGNQPQHF.

V usage is TRBV6-1 and J usage is TRBJ1-2, with a weak D call TRBD1 (6 bases). V shed 4 bases and J shed 4 bases, with 7 bases lying between them. The CDR3 extends over 12 amino acids. Germline lookup yields CDR1 MNHNS and CDR2 SASEGT. The CDR3 loop is CASSGRGYGYTF. The DNA for the CDR3 is TGTGCCAGCAGTGGCAGGGGCTATGGCTACACCTTC.

The V gene is TRBV9, the J gene TRBJ2-1, with D perhaps matching TRBD2 (6 bases). V was clipped by 1 base and J by 0 bases, with 11 bases between them. The length of the CDR3 is 16 residues. Germline V gene lookup returns CDR1 SGDLS and CDR2 YYNGEE. CDR3 sequence (DNA): TGTGCCAGCAGCGTACTAGCGTCGAGCTCCTACAATGAGCAGTTCTTC. Amino acids: CASSVLASSSYNEQFF.

The chain combines TRBV10-3 with TRBJ2-7, with 10 bases matching TRBD2. V was clipped by 3 bases and J by 4 bases; unmatched bases: 6. Germline CDR1 reads ENHRY; CDR2 reads SYGVKD. There are 15 residues in the CDR3. The CDR3 spells CAISDLSGGAYEQYF. DNA of the CDR3: TGTGCCATCAGTGACCTAAGCGGGGGGGCTTACGAGCAGTACTTC.

The CDR3 DNA reads TGTGCCAGCAGCGTAGCGGGGGTTCCTGATGTGCAGTTCTTC. Amino acid sequence: CASSVAGVPDVQFF. This chain connects TRBV9 to TRBJ2-1, with D maybe TRBD2 (6 bases). CDR3 length equals 14 residues. The V end was cut by 0 bases, the J end by 12 bases, with 16 bases between. The germline V gene encodes CDR1 SGDLS and CDR2 YYNGEE.

The V call is TRBV5-1, the J call TRBJ2-1; tentatively, D is TRBD2 (6 bases). The germline gives CDR1 SGHRS, CDR2 YFSETQ. The CDR3 is made up of 15 amino acids. Deletions cut 0 bases from V and 0 bases from J, with 7 bases between. DNA of the CDR3: TGCGCCAGCAGCTTGGACGGGAGCTCCTACAATGAGCAGTTCTTC. Amino acid sequence: CASSLDGSSYNEQFF.

The V call is TRBV29-1, the J call TRBJ2-2; TRBD1 is a possible D gene (5 bases). This CDR3 spans 12 amino acids. Germline-derived CDR1 and CDR2 are SQVTM and ANQGSEA. V was clipped by 7 bases and J by 6 bases, with 12 bases between them. CDR3 DNA: TGCAGCGCGACAGTTTGGGCCGGGGAGCTGTTTTTT. As protein: CSATVWAGELFF.

V and J are TRBV7-9 and TRBJ2-2, with D uncertain. This CDR3 region has 12 residues. Looked up from germline, CDR1 is SEHNR and CDR2 is FQNEAQ (reference sequence). V lost 6 bases, J lost 7 bases, and 9 bases lay in between. CDR3 bases: TGTGCCAGCAGGTCAACCGGCGGGGAGCTGTTTTTT. Protein: CASRSTGGELFF. Based on the CDR3 plus reference TRBV7-9 and TRBJ2-2, the full variable domain is DTGVSQNPRHKITKRGQNVTFRCDPISEHNRLYWYRQTLGQGPEFLTYFQNEAQLEKSRLLSDRFSAERPKGSFSTLEIQRTEQGDSAMYLCASRSTGGELFFGEGSRLTVL.

The chain has TRBV5-4 and TRBJ2-7, with D perhaps TRBD2 (6 bases). Per germline, CDR1 SGHNT and CDR2 YYREEE (reference sequence). CDR3 length: 14 amino acids. The V end was cut by 1 base, the J end by 6 bases, with 14 bases between. CDR3 protein: CASSLTPLAAEQYF. As DNA, the CDR3 is TGTGCCAGCAGCTTGACCCCACTAGCTGCCGAGCAGTACTTC.

The chain is built from TRBV2 and TRBJ2-5; D ambiguous. The germline V gene has CDR1 SNHLY and CDR2 FYNNEI. The V end was cut by 4 bases, the J end by 4 bases, with 13 bases between. This CDR3 comprises 14 residues. The CDR3, as DNA: TGTGCCAGCAGTGCCTATGGTGGGCCAGAGACCCAGTACTTC. Amino acid sequence: CASSAYGGPETQYF.

V is TRBV6-5 and J is TRBJ2-3; TRBD2 agrees at 8 bases. Germline loops: CDR1 MNHEY, CDR2 SVGAGI. The CDR3 sequence is 15 residues long. The V and J ends lost 10 bases and 0 bases, in that order; junction bases with no gene match: 9. The CDR3 DNA sequence: TGTGCCACCGCGGGTAGCGGGGCTAGCACAGATACGCAGTATTTT. This encodes CATAGSGASTDTQYF.